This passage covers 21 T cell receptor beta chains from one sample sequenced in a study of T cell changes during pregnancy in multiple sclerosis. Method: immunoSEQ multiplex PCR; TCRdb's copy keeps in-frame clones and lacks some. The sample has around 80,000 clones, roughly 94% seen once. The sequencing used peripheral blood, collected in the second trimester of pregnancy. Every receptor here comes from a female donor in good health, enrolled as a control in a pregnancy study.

Here the CDR3 DNA reads TGTGCCAGCAGTTTATACGCGGGAGGTAGGACCGGGGAGCTGTTTTTT. Its protein product is CASSLYAGGRTGELFF. V and J are TRBV28 and TRBJ2-2; 8 nucleotides line up with TRBD2. The CDR3 is made up of 16 amino acids. CDR1 and CDR2 (germline): MDHEN, SYDVKM. V lost 1 base, J lost 5 bases, and 6 bases stayed unmatched.

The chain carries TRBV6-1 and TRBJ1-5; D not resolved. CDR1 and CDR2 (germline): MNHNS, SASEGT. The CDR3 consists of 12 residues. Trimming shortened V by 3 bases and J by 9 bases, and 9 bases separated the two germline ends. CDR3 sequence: CASSDRERPQHF. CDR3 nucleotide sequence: TGTGCCAGCAGTGACCGGGAGCGGCCCCAGCATTTT.

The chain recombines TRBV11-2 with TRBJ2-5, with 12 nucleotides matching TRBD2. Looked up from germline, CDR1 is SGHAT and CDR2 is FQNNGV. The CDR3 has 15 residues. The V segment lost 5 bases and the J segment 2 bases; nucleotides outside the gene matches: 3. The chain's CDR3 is CASSPGLAGQETQYF. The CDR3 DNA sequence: TGTGCCAGCAGCCCTGGACTAGCGGGGCAAGAGACCCAGTACTTC.

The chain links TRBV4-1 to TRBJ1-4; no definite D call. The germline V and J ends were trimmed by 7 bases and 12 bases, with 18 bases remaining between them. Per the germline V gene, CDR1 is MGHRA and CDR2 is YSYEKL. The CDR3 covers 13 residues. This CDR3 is CASKQTGKVELFF. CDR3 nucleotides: TGCGCCAGCAAACAGACGGGGAAGGTGGAACTGTTTTTT.

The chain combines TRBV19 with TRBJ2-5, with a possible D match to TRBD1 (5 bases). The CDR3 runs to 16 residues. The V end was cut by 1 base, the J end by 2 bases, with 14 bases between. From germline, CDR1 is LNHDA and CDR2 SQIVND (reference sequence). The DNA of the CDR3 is TGTGCCAGTAGTATAGGGGGCCGGAATAAACAAGAGACCCAGTACTTC. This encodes CASSIGGRNKQETQYF.

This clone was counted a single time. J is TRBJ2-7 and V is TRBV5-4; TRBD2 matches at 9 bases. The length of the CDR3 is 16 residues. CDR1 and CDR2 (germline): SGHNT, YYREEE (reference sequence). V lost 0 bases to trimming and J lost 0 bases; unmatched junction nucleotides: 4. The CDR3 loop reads CASSLGPGLASYEQYF. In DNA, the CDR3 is TGTGCCAGCAGCTTGGGGCCGGGACTAGCCTCCTACGAGCAGTACTTC.

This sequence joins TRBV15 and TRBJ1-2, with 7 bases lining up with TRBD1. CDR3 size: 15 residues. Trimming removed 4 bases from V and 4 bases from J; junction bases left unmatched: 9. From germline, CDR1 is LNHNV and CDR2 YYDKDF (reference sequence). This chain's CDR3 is CATSKGQALGYGYTF. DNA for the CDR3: TGTGCCACCAGCAAAGGACAGGCACTTGGCTATGGCTACACCTTC.

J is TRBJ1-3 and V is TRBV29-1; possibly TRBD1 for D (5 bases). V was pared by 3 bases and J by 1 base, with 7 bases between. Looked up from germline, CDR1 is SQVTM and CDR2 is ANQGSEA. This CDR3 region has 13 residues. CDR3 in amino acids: CSVDSGSGNTIYF. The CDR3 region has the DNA TGCAGCGTTGACTCAGGGTCTGGAAACACCATATATTTT.

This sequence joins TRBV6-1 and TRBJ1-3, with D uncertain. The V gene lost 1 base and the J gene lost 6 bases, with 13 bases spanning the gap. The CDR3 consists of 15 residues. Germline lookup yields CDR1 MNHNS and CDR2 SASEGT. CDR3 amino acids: CASSEVSGLPNTIYF. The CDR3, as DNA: TGTGCCAGCAGTGAAGTATCAGGTCTCCCAAACACCATATATTTT.

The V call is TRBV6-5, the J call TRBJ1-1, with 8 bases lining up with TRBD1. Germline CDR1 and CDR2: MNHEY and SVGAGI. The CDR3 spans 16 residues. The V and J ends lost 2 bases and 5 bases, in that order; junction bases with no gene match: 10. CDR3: CASSYVARGRRTEAFF. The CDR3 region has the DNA TGTGCCAGCAGTTACGTCGCCAGGGGGCGCAGGACTGAAGCTTTCTTT.

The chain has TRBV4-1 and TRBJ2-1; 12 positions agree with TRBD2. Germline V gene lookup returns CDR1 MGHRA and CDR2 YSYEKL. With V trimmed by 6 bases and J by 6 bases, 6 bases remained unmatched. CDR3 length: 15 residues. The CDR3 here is CASSAGLAGSNEQFF. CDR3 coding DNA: TGCGCCAGCAGTGCCGGACTAGCGGGATCCAATGAGCAGTTCTTC.

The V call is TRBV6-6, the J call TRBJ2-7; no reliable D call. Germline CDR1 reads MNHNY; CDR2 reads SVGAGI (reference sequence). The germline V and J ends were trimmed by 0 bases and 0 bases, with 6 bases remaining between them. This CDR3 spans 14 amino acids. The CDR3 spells CASSYSASSYEQYF. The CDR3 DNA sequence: TGTGCCAGCAGTTACTCGGCCAGCTCCTACGAGCAGTACTTC.

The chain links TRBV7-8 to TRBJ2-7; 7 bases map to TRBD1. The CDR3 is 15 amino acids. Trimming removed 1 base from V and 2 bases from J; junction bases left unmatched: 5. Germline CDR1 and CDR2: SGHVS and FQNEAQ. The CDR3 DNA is TGTGCCAGCAGCTTAGAAACAGGGGAGACCTACGAGCAGTACTTC. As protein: CASSLETGETYEQYF. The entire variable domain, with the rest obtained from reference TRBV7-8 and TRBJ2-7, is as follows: GAGVSQSPRYKVAKRGQDVALRCDPISGHVSLFWYQQALGQGPEFLTYFQNEAQLDKSGLPSDRFFAERPEGSVSTLKIQRTQQEDSAVYLCASSLETGETYEQYFGPGTRLTVT.

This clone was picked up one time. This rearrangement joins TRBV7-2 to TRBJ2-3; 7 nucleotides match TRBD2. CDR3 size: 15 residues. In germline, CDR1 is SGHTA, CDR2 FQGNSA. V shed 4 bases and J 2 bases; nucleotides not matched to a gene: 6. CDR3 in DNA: TGTGCCAGCAGCTCGCGGGAGTTTCCCACAGATACGCAGTATTTT. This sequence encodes CASSSREFPTDTQYF.

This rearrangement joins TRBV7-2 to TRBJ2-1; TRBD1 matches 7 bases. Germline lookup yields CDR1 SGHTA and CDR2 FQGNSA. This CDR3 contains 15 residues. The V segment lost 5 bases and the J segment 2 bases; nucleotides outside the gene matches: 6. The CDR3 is CASSPQGGPYNEQFF. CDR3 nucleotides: TGTGCCAGCAGCCCCCAAGGGGGCCCCTACAATGAGCAGTTCTTC.

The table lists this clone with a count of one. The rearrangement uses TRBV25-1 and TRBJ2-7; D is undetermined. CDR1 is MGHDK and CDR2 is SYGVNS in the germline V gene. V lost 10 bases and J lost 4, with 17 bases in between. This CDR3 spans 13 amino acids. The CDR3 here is CATSDPDGYEQYF. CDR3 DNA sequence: TGTGCCACCTCAGATCCAGACGGGTACGAGCAGTACTTC.

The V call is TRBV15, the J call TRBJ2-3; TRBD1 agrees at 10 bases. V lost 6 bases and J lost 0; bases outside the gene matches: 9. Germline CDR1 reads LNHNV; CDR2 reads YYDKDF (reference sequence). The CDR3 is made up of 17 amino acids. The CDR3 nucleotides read TGTGCCACCAGAGAGTGGGGACAGGGGCCTAGCACAGATACGCAGTATTTT. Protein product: CATREWGQGPSTDTQYF. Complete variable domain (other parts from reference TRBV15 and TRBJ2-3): DAMVIQNPRYQVTQFGKPVTLSCSQTLNHNVMYWYQQKSSQAPKLLFHYYDKDFNNEADTPDNFQSRRPNTSFCFLDIRSPGLGDTAMYLCATREWGQGPSTDTQYFGPGTRLTVL.

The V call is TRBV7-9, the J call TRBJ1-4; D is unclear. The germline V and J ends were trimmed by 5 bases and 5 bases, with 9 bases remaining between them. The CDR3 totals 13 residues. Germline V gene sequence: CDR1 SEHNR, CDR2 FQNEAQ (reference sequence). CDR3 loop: CASSGDWNEKLFF. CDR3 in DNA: TGTGCCAGCAGCGGAGACTGGAATGAAAAACTGTTTTTT.

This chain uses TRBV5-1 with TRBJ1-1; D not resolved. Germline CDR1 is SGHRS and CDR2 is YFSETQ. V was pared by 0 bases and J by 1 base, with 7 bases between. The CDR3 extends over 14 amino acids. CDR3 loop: CASSLVGGNTEAFF. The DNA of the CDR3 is TGCGCCAGCAGCTTGGTGGGAGGGAACACTGAAGCTTTCTTT.

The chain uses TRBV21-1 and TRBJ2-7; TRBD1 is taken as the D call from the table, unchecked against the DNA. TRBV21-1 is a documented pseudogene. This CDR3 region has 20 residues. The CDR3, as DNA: TGTGCCAGCAGCAAAACGAAGAGGACAGGGGGTCATAGCACATACTACGAGCAGTACTTC. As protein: CASSKTKRTGGHSTYYEQYF.

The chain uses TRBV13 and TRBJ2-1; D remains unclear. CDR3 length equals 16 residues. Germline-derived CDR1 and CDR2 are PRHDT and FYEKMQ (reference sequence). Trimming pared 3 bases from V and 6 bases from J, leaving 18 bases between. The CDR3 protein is CASSFTSSHRRNEQFF. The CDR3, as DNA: TGTGCCAGCAGCTTCACAAGCTCTCACAGACGCAATGAGCAGTTCTTC.